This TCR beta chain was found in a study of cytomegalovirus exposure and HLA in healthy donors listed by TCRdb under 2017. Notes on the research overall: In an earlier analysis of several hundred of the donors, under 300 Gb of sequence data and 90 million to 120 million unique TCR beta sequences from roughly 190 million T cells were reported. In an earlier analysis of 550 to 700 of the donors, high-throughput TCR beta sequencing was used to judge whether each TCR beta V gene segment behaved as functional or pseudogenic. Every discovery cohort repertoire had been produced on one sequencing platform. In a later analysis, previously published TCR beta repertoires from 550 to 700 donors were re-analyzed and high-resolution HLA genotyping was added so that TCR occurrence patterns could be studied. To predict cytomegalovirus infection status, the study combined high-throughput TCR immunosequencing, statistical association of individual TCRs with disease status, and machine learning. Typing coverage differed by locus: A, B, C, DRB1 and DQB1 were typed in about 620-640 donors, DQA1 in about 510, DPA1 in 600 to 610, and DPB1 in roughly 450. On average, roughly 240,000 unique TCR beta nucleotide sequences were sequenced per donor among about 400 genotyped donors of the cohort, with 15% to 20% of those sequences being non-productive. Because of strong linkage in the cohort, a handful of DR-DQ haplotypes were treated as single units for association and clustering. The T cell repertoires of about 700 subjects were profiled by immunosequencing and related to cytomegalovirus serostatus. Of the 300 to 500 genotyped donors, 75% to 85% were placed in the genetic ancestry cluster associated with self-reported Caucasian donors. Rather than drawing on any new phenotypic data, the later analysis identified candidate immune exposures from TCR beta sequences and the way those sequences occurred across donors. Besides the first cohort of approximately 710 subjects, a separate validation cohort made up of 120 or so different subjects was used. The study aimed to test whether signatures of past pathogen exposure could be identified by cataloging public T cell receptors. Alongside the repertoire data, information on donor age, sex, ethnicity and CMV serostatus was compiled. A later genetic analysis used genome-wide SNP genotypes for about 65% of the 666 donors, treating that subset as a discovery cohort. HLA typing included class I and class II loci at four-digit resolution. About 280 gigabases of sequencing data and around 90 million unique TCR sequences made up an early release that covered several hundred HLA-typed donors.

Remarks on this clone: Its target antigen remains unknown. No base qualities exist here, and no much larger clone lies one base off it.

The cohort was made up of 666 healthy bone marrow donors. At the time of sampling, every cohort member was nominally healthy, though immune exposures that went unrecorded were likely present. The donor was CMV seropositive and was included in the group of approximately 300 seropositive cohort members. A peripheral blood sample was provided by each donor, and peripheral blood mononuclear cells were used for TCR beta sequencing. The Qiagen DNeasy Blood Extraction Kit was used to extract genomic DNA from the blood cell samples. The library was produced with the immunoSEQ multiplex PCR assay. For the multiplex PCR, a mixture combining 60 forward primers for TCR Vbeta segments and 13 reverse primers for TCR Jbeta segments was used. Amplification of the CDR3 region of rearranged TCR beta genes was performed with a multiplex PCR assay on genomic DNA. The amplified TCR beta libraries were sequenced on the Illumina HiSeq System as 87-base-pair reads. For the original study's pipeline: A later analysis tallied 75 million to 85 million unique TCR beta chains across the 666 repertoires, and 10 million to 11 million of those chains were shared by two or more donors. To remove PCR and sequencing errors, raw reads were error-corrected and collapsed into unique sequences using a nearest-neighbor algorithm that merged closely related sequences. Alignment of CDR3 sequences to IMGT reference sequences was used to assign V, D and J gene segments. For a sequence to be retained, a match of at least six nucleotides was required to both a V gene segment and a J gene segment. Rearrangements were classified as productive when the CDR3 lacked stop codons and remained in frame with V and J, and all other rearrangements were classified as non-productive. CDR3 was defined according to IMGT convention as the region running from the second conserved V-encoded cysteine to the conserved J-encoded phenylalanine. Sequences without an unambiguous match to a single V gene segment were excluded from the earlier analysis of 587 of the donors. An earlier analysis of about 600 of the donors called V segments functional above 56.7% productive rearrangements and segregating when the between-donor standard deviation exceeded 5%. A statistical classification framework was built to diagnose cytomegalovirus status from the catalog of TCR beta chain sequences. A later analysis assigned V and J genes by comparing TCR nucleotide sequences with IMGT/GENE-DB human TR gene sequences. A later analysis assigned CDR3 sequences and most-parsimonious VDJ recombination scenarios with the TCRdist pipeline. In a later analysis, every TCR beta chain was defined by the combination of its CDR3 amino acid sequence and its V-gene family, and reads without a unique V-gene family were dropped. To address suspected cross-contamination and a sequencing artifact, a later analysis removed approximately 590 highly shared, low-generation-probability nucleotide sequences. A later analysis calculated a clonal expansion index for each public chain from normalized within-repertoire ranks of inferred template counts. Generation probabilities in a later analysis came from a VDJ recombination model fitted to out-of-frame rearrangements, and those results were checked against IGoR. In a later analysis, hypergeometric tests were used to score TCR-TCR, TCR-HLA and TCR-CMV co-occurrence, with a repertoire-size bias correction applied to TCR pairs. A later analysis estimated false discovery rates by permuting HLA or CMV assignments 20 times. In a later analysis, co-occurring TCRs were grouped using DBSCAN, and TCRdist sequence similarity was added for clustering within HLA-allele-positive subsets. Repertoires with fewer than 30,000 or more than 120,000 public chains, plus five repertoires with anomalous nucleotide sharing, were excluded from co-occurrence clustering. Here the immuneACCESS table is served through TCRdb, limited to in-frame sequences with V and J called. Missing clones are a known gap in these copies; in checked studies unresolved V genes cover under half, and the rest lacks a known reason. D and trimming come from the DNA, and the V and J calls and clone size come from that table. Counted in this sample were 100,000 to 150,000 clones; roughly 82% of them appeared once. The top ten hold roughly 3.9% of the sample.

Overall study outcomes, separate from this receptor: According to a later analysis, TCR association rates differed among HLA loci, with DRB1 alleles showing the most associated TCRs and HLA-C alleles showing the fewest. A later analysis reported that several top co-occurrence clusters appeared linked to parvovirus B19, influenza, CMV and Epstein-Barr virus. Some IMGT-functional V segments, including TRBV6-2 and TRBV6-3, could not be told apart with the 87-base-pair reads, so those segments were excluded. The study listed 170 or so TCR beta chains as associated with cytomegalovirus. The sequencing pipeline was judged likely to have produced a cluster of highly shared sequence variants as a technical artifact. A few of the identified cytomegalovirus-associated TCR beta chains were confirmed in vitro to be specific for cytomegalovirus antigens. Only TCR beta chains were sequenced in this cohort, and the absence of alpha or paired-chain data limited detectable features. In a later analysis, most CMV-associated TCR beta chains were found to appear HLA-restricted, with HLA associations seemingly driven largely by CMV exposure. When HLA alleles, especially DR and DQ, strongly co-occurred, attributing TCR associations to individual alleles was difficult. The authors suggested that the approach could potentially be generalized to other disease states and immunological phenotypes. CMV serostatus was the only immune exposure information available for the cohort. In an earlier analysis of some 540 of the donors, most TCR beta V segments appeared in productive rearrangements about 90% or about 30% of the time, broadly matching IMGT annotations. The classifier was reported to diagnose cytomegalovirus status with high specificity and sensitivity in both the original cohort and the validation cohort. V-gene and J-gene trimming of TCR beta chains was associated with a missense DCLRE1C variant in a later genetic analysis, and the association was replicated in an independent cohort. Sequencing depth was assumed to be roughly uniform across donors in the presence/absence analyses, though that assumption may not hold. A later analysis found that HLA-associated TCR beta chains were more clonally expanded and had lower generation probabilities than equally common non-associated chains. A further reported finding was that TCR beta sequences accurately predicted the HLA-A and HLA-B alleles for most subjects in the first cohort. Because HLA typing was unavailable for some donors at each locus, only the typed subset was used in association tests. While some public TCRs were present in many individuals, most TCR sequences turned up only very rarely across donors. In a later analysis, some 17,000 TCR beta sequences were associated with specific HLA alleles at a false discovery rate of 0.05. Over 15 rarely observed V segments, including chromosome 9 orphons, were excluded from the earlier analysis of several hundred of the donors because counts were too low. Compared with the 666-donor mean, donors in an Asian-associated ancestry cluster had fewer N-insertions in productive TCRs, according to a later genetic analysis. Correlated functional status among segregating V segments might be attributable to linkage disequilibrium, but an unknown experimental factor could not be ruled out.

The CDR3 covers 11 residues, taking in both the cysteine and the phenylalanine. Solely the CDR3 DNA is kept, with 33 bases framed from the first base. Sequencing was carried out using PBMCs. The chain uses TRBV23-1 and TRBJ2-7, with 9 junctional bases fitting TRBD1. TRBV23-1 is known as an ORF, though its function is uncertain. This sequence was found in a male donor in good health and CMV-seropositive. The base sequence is TGCGGGGACAGGGCTTCCTACGAGCAGTACTTC. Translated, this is CGDRASYEQYF.